Each of the 31 T cell receptor beta chains below was sequenced from the same sample in a study of cytotoxic CD8 clonotypes in ibrutinib-treated CLL. This table comes from immunoSEQ multiplex PCR, and its TCRdb copy is limited to in-frame clones, with some not included. The table records about 130,000 clones, roughly 83% of them present only once. The sequencing here drew on PBMCs, taken after 12 months of ibrutinib treatment. These receptors originate from a human donor with chronic lymphocytic leukemia.

The V gene is TRBV7-3, the J gene TRBJ2-3; the D gene is possibly TRBD2 (6 bases). The CDR3 has 14 residues. Trimming pared 5 bases from V and 0 bases from J, leaving 9 bases between. Germline CDR1 and CDR2: SGHTA and FQGTGA. CDR3 protein: CASSASASTDTQYF. In DNA form, the CDR3 reads TGTGCCAGCAGCGCTAGCGCGAGCACAGATACGCAGTATTTT. Combining the CDR3 with reference TRBV7-3 and TRBJ2-3 gives the whole variable domain GAGVSQTPSNKVTEKGKYVELRCDPISGHTALYWYRQSLGQGPEFLIYFQGTGAADDSGLPNDRFFAVRPEGSVSTLKIQRTERGDSAVYLCASSASASTDTQYFGPGTRLTVL.

The chain recombines TRBV6-6 with TRBJ1-5; D is unresolved. The CDR3 is made up of 14 amino acids. From germline, CDR1 is MNHNY and CDR2 SVGAGI (reference sequence). V lost 5 bases to trimming and J lost 0 bases, with 8 bases between them. The CDR3 DNA sequence: TGTGCCAGCAGTGGACTGAATAGCAATCAGCCCCAGCATTTT. Translating it yields CASSGLNSNQPQHF.

The table lists this clone with a few counts. V is TRBV4-2 and J is TRBJ2-4; TRBD1 is a possible D gene (7 bases). The CDR3 sequence is 15 residues long. Trimming cost V 5 bases and J 2 bases, with 13 bases left between them. Germline CDR1 and CDR2: LGHNA and YNFKEQ. The CDR3 sequence is CASSMQGGTKNIQYF. The DNA for the CDR3 is TGTGCCAGCAGCATGCAGGGGGGAACCAAAAACATTCAGTACTTC.

The rearrangement joins TRBV28 to TRBJ2-7, with D possibly matching TRBD2 (6 bases). Between the trimmed V and J ends, which lost 6 bases and 2 bases, there was a span of 14 bases. Germline values: CDR1 MDHEN, CDR2 SYDVKM. There are 14 residues in the CDR3. The CDR3 DNA is TGTGCCAGCAGCCTAACTAGCAGCCCCTACGAGCAGTACTTC. Its translation is CASSLTSSPYEQYF.

The J gene is TRBJ1-4, the V gene TRBV23-1, with 8 bases aligning to TRBD1. TRBV23-1 is an ORF, with its function uncertain. Unmatched junction bases numbered 15, after V lost 7 bases and J lost 5 bases. The CDR3 has 17 amino acids. CDR3 in amino acids: CASISSQTRDRNEKLFF. The CDR3 coding sequence is TGCGCCAGCATCTCCTCCCAAACTCGGGACAGGAATGAAAAACTGTTTTTT.

V gene TRBV19 combines with J gene TRBJ2-3, with no clear D. Trimming left V 4 bases short and J 0 bases short, with 20 bases between. The CDR3 is made up of 18 amino acids. Germline V gene lookup returns CDR1 LNHDA and CDR2 SQIVND (reference sequence). The CDR3 coding sequence is TGTGCCAGTAGTAATCCTGGTCCGCCCCTTACAAGCACAGATACGCAGTATTTT. Residues: CASSNPGPPLTSTDTQYF.

This clone appeared once. This chain connects TRBV5-4 to TRBJ2-1, with TRBD2 matching over 8 bases. Germline CDR1 reads SGHNT; CDR2 reads YYREEE (reference sequence). V trimming: 0 bases; J trimming: 4 bases; junction bases outside the gene matches: 9. The CDR3 has 17 residues. CDR3 amino acids: CASSLGLSGSFYNEQFF. In nucleotides, the CDR3 is TGTGCCAGCAGCTTGGGACTGAGCGGGAGTTTTTACAATGAGCAGTTCTTC.

The genes are TRBV4-3 and TRBJ1-5, with D possibly TRBD1 on 5 matching bases. There are 14 residues in the CDR3. With 0 bases removed from V and 6 bases from J, the gap between germline ends came to 9 bases. Germline assignment: CDR1 LGHNA and CDR2 YSLEER. The DNA of the CDR3 is TGCGCCAGCAGCCAAGACAGGGAGGGTCAGCCCCAGCATTTT. Translation: CASSQDREGQPQHF.

The chain uses TRBV7-9 and TRBJ2-7, with no clear D. The CDR3 has 14 residues. Germline V CDR1 and CDR2: SEHNR, FQNEAQ (reference sequence). Trimming took off 1 base at V and 2 bases at J, with 9 bases between the two ends. CDR3 sequence: CASSLGSITYEQYF. For the CDR3, the DNA is TGTGCCAGCAGCTTAGGGAGCATAACCTACGAGCAGTACTTC.

The chain couples TRBV28 to TRBJ1-5, with 7 bases that match TRBD1. Unmatched junction bases numbered 13, after V lost 5 bases and J lost 6 bases. The CDR3 runs 16 residues. From germline, CDR1 is MDHEN and CDR2 SYDVKM. CDR3 DNA: TGTGCCAGCAGTATTTTGACGGTTAGACAGGGTCAGCCCCAGCATTTT. Its protein is CASSILTVRQGQPQHF.

V and J are TRBV5-1 and TRBJ2-1; 9 bases match TRBD2. V was clipped by 1 base and J by 2 bases; unmatched bases: 4. Germline assignment: CDR1 SGHRS and CDR2 YFSETQ. This CDR3 has 16 residues. CDR3 DNA sequence: TGCGCCAGCAGCTTGATAGGCGGGAGGGCCTACAATGAGCAGTTCTTC. Translating gives CASSLIGGRAYNEQFF.

V usage is TRBV5-6 and J usage is TRBJ2-5, with a weak D call TRBD2 (6 bases). The CDR3 is 13 residues long. The ends were cut back, 0 bases at V and 4 bases at J, with 7 bases in the middle. Germline V gene sequence: CDR1 SGHDT, CDR2 YYEEEE. For the CDR3, the DNA is TGTGCCAGCAGCTTGGGGACTACAGAGACCCAGTACTTC. The encoded protein is CASSLGTTETQYF.

The chain recombines TRBV6-6 with TRBJ2-1; 7 bases fit TRBD1. Trimming removed 5 bases from V and 5 bases from J; junction bases left unmatched: 12. Germline CDR1 is MNHNY and CDR2 is SVGAGI (reference sequence). The length of the CDR3 is 16 residues. This chain's CDR3 is CASSTKTGWGHNEQFF. The CDR3 DNA reads TGTGCCAGCAGTACCAAGACAGGGTGGGGACACAATGAGCAGTTCTTC.

This clone was seen only once. The V gene is TRBV4-3, the J gene TRBJ1-3, with 9 bases that match TRBD1. CDR1 LGHNA and CDR2 YSLEER come from the germline V gene. V lost 0 bases and J lost 8; bases outside the gene matches: 8. The CDR3 runs to 16 residues. This CDR3 is CASSQDLGTGQDTIYF. The CDR3 bases are TGCGCCAGCAGCCAAGATTTAGGGACAGGGCAGGACACCATATATTTT.

This chain joins TRBV19 and TRBJ2-1; perhaps TRBD2 as D (6 bases). The CDR3 consists of 16 residues. The V gene lost 3 bases and the J gene lost 0 bases, with 12 bases spanning the gap. Germline lookup yields CDR1 LNHDA and CDR2 SQIVND (reference sequence). The CDR3 protein is CASSISGRPSYNEQFF. The CDR3 DNA follows: TGTGCCAGTAGTATTTCAGGGAGGCCCTCCTACAATGAGCAGTTCTTC.

The chain recombines TRBV6-5 with TRBJ2-7; D uncertain. Germline CDR1 reads MNHEY; CDR2 reads SVGAGI. Trimming removed 2 bases at V and 4 bases at J, with 6 bases between. The CDR3 is 12 amino acids. CDR3 DNA sequence: TGTGCCAGCAGTTACGATGGATACGAGCAGTACTTC. The encoded protein is CASSYDGYEQYF.

The J gene is TRBJ2-7, the V gene TRBV2; perhaps TRBD1 as D (6 bases). V lost 9 bases and J 2 bases, leaving 11 bases between the germline ends. Germline CDR1 SNHLY, CDR2 FYNNEI. The CDR3 extends over 12 amino acids. CDR3 loop: CASKDRAYEQYF. The CDR3 DNA reads as TGTGCCAGTAAGGACAGAGCCTACGAGCAGTACTTC.

This clone was seen once. The genes are TRBV4-1 and TRBJ2-7; D is unclear. This CDR3 contains 14 residues. The germline gives CDR1 MGHRA, CDR2 YSYEKL. V lost 3 bases to trimming and J lost 5 bases, with 14 bases between them. CDR3 protein: CASSHGRIGDEQYF. CDR3 DNA: TGCGCCAGCAGCCATGGCCGCATTGGGGACGAGCAGTACTTC.

V gene TRBV6-1 combines with J gene TRBJ1-2; D not resolved. The CDR3 runs 12 residues. The V end was cut by 1 base, the J end by 4 bases, with 4 bases between. CDR1 is MNHNS and CDR2 is SASEGT in the germline V gene. The CDR3 sequence is CASSEEGYGYTF. As DNA, the CDR3 is TGTGCCAGCAGTGAAGAAGGCTATGGCTACACCTTC.

The chain joins TRBV5-6 to TRBJ1-2; 8 nucleotides line up with TRBD1. Unmatched junction bases numbered 5, after V lost 3 bases and J lost 7 bases. Germline loops: CDR1 SGHDT, CDR2 YYEEEE. The CDR3 is made up of 13 amino acids. DNA for the CDR3: TGTGCCAGCAGCTCCACAGGGGGTAGTGGCTACACCTTC. Translated: CASSSTGGSGYTF.

The chain has TRBV6-5 and TRBJ2-7; 7 nucleotides line up with TRBD2. The CDR3 is 14 residues long. The trim removed 6 bases at V and 2 bases at J, leaving 7 bases unmatched. Germline loops: CDR1 MNHEY, CDR2 SVGAGI. This CDR3 reads CASRNPAGTYEQYF. The CDR3 coding sequence is TGTGCCAGCAGAAACCCAGCGGGAACCTACGAGCAGTACTTC.

The chain links TRBV6-5 to TRBJ2-1; 9 bases map to TRBD2. This CDR3 has 15 residues. V shed 1 base, J shed 5 bases, and the junction held 3 bases outside the gene matches. Germline V gene data show CDR1 as MNHEY and CDR2 as SVGAGI. The CDR3 DNA follows: TGTGCCAGCAGTTACTATAGCGGGAGTAACAATGAGCAGTTCTTC. Its protein is CASSYYSGSNNEQFF.

The chain recombines TRBV9 with TRBJ2-7; no firm D call. Germline-derived CDR1 and CDR2 are SGDLS and YYNGEE. The CDR3 covers 12 residues. V shed 1 base and J shed 6 bases, with 8 bases lying between them. The CDR3 DNA reads TGTGCCAGCAGCGTACAGGATTCCGAGCAGTACTTC. Translating gives CASSVQDSEQYF.

The CDR3 DNA sequence: TGTGCCAGCAGTACGGGTACTAGCGGGATGGGCTACAATGAGCAGTTCTTC. This translates into CASSTGTSGMGYNEQFF. The V and J genes are TRBV6-4 and TRBJ2-1, with 10 bases lining up with TRBD2. Losses at the gene ends were 5 bases for V and 3 bases for J; bases not matched to a gene: 10. Germline V lookup: CDR1 MRHNA, CDR2 SNTAGT. CDR3 length equals 17 residues.

This chain joins TRBV7-8 and TRBJ2-7; weak D call: TRBD2 (7 bases). V was trimmed by 5 bases and J by 7 bases, leaving 9 bases between them. This CDR3 contains 11 residues. The germline V gene encodes CDR1 SGHVS and CDR2 FQNEAQ. CDR3 in amino acids: CASSEGGEQYF. CDR3 bases: TGTGCCAGCAGCGAGGGGGGGGAGCAGTACTTC.

CDR3 protein: CASSMRREGREQYF. The CDR3 bases are TGTGCCAGTAGTATGAGACGGGAGGGCCGCGAGCAGTACTTC. J is TRBJ2-7 and V is TRBV19, with TRBD2 matching 8 bases. The CDR3 contains 14 residues. Germline CDR1 and CDR2: LNHDA and SQIVND (reference sequence). The V segment lost 3 bases and the J segment 6 bases; nucleotides outside the gene matches: 7.

The rearrangement joins TRBV2 to TRBJ2-1; TRBD2 aligns across 9 bases. The CDR3 length is 16 residues. From germline, CDR1 is SNHLY and CDR2 FYNNEI. V was clipped by 7 bases and J by 7 bases; unmatched bases: 14. The CDR3 spells CASKTLRVAGVNEQFF. In DNA, the CDR3 is TGTGCCAGCAAGACCTTACGGGTAGCGGGGGTGAATGAGCAGTTCTTC.

The chain employs TRBV7-9 and TRBJ2-1; 7 nucleotides agree with TRBD2. CDR3 length equals 15 residues. Per the germline V gene, CDR1 is SEHNR and CDR2 is FQNEAQ (reference sequence). V lost 1 base to trimming and J lost 4 bases; unmatched junction nucleotides: 4. The CDR3 loop reads CASSLGGSTYNEQFF. For the CDR3, the DNA is TGTGCCAGCAGCTTAGGCGGGAGTACTTACAATGAGCAGTTCTTC.

The chain carries TRBV7-8 and TRBJ2-1; a weak D match, TRBD2 (5 bases). The germline V gene encodes CDR1 SGHVS and CDR2 FQNEAQ. This CDR3 region has 15 residues. Trimming took off 1 base at V and 2 bases at J, with 9 bases between the two ends. Written as DNA, the CDR3 is TGTGCCAGCAGCTTAGACACGGGAACCTACAATGAGCAGTTCTTC. It specifies CASSLDTGTYNEQFF. Together with reference TRBV7-8 and TRBJ2-1, the CDR3 gives the full variable domain: GAGVSQSPRYKVAKRGQDVALRCDPISGHVSLFWYQQALGQGPEFLTYFQNEAQLDKSGLPSDRFFAERPEGSVSTLKIQRTQQEDSAVYLCASSLDTGTYNEQFFGPGTRLTVL.

This clone was recorded a few times. The chain links TRBV4-1 to TRBJ1-2; 9 bases fit TRBD1. J lost 2 bases, V lost 1 base, and 11 bases had no gene match. The CDR3 is made up of 18 amino acids. The germline V gene encodes CDR1 MGHRA and CDR2 YSYEKL. The CDR3 loop reads CASSQAGTGSRKNYGYTF. DNA for the CDR3: TGCGCCAGCAGCCAAGCCGGGACAGGGAGTAGGAAGAACTATGGCTACACCTTC.

The chain employs TRBV7-3 and TRBJ2-1; D is unresolved. This CDR3 region has 15 residues. Germline V gene data show CDR1 as SGHTA and CDR2 as FQGTGA. V was pared by 0 bases and J by 0 bases, with 6 bases between. Here the CDR3 DNA reads TGTGCCAGCAGCTTAACAGGTGGCTCCTACAATGAGCAGTTCTTC. Translating it yields CASSLTGGSYNEQFF.